This paragraph reports one TCR beta chain. This entry belongs to a study of T cell responses to AZD1222 COVID-19 vaccine. Germline CDR1 SGHNT, CDR2 YENEEA. This CDR3 region has 16 residues. Deletions cut 3 bases from V and 0 bases from J, with 14 bases between. Using immunoSEQ multiplex PCR, the repertoire was profiled, and TCRdb retains in-frame clones only, with some absent. The sample comprises tens of thousands of clones, roughly 89% of which are singletons, and roughly 5.1% rests with the top ten. This TCR was recovered from an adult who received the AZD1222 COVID-19 vaccine. Sample: peripheral blood, taken 28 days after the second AZD1222 dose. The chain couples TRBV11-3 to TRBJ1-2; D not resolved. The CDR3 spells CASSLSTKEANYGYTF. The DNA of the CDR3 is TGTGCCAGCAGCTTGTCCACTAAGGAAGCTAACTATGGCTACACCTTC.